The 10 T cell receptor beta chains given below trace back to one sample, sequenced in a study of post-analysis software for immune sequencing data (dated by TCRdb to about 2015). General conclusions and limits of the study: Significantly higher frequencies in patients than in controls were found for about 5 TRBV segments, including TRBV5-6, TRBV5-1 and TRBV20-1.

These TCRs' antigens remain unknown. Libraries came from PCR. Sequencing was carried out with an Illumina HiSeq 2500. To reduce PCR and sequencing biases, unique molecular identifiers were built into the TCR beta cDNA libraries. TCRdb reworked the public reads: Q25 trimming with fastp, MiXCR clone assembly, productive beta chains retained. Rows with one shared CDR3 protein collapse into an entry with the most common genes and DNA. The sample table shows 750,000 to 900,000 distinct CDR3 sequences, and about half are seen once. 4% to 5% of the sample is held by the ten biggest clonotypes. Sequenced input: blood. The receptor set was obtained from a girl aged 10-17 years with multiple sclerosis.

As regards this clonotype: At one end the junction does not follow the germline gene, possibly because of a read error. The chain joins TRBV4-3 to TRBJ2-7; D is undetermined. This CDR3 is 17 amino acids long. Per germline, CDR1 LGHNA and CDR2 YSLEER. DNA of the CDR3: TGCGCCAGTAGCCAAGATGGTACAGCAGCCGCGTGGGGCGAGCAGTACTTC. Its translation is CASSQDGTAAAWGEQYF.

The rearrangement links TRBV9 to TRBJ2-1; either TRBD1 or TRBD2 may supply D (5 bases each). The CDR3 sequence is 16 residues long. CDR1 SGDLS and CDR2 YYNGEE come from the germline V gene. V lost 4 bases and J lost 3, with 17 bases in between. CDR3 amino acids: CASSPTPGPVYNEQFF. In nucleotides, the CDR3 is TGTGCCAGCAGCCCAACCCCGGGACCGGTCTACAATGAGCAGTTCTTC.

This chain connects TRBV11-2 to TRBJ2-2, with D unresolved. Germline V CDR1 and CDR2: SGHAT, FQNNGV. V lost 1 base and J 4 bases, leaving 4 bases between the germline ends. There are 13 residues in the CDR3. CDR3 protein: CASSLGVTGELFF. The DNA for the CDR3 is TGTGCCAGCAGCTTAGGGGTCACCGGGGAGCTGTTTTTT.

In nucleotides, the CDR3 is TGTGCCAGCAGTTGGACAGGCCCTGATTCACCCCTCCACTTT. Translating it yields CASSWTGPDSPLHF. This chain links TRBV6-5 with TRBJ1-6, with 7 bases lining up with TRBD1. The CDR3 runs 14 residues. The trim removed 4 bases at V and 8 bases at J, leaving 5 bases unmatched. Germline values: CDR1 MNHEY, CDR2 SVGAGI.

The V call is TRBV2, the J call TRBJ2-1, with 11 positions matching TRBD2. CDR1 is SNHLY and CDR2 is FYNNEI in the germline V gene. The J segment lost 4 bases and the V segment lost 8 bases, leaving 7 bases of the junction unmatched. The CDR3 sequence is 15 residues long. DNA for the CDR3: TGTGCCAGCCAATCGGGACTAGCGGTTTACAATGAGCAGTTCTTC. This gives the protein CASQSGLAVYNEQFF.

This clonotype has just one count. The gene calls are TRBV4-2 and TRBJ1-4, with D possibly matching TRBD1 (6 bases). The germline V gene encodes CDR1 LGHNA and CDR2 YNFKEQ. Between the trimmed V and J ends, which lost 0 bases and 8 bases, there was a span of 25 bases. The length of the CDR3 is 19 residues. CDR3 residues: CASSQDRGRGHFELEKLFF. CDR3 nucleotides: TGTGCCAGCAGCCAAGATCGGGGCAGGGGACATTTCGAATTGGAAAAACTGTTTTTT.

The chain recombines TRBV3-1 with TRBJ1-1, with D perhaps matching TRBD1 (5 bases). The CDR3 is made up of 14 amino acids. CDR1 LGHDT and CDR2 YNNKEL come from the germline V gene (reference sequence). Trimming took off 4 bases at V and 1 base at J, with 10 bases between the two ends. The chain's CDR3 is CASSPLGGNTEAFF. The CDR3 DNA reads as TGTGCCAGCAGCCCCCTGGGGGGGAACACTGAAGCTTTCTTT.

The gene calls are TRBV5-1 and TRBJ1-2; a possible D gene is TRBD1 (6 bases). V gave up 6 bases and J gave up 2 bases, with 20 bases separating them. CDR1 is SGHRS, CDR2 YFSETQ, per germline. The CDR3 runs 16 residues. The CDR3 here is CASTEGNGGPNYGYTF. CDR3 nucleotide sequence: TGCGCCAGCACCGAGGGGAACGGGGGCCCAAACTATGGCTACACCTTC.

This clonotype was observed a handful of times. V usage is TRBV5-1 and J usage is TRBJ2-7, with TRBD1 matching 9 bases. Germline trimming cut 4 bases from V and 4 bases from J; bases unmatched to any gene: 15. The CDR3 has 17 residues. From germline, CDR1 is SGHRS and CDR2 YFSETQ. The CDR3 reads CASSRDGDRDRRYEQYF. CDR3 coding DNA: TGCGCCAGCAGCAGGGACGGGGACAGGGACCGACGATACGAGCAGTACTTC.

This clonotype was recorded only once. The rearrangement links TRBV19 to TRBJ2-1, with D hard to call. Trimming took off 5 bases at V and 7 bases at J, with 6 bases between the two ends. The CDR3 sequence is 11 residues long. Looked up from germline, CDR1 is LNHDA and CDR2 is SQIVND (reference sequence). The CDR3 DNA sequence: TGTGCCAGTAGTTGGATAAATGAGCAGTTCTTC. This sequence encodes CASSWINEQFF. Full variable domain (missing parts from reference TRBV19 and TRBJ2-1): DGGITQSPKYLFRKEGQNVTLSCEQNLNHDAMYWYRQDPGQGLRLIYYSQIVNDFQKGDIAEGYSVSREKKESFPLTVTSAQKNPTAFYLCASSWINEQFFGPGTRLTVL.